The sequence of this T cell receptor beta chain was determined in a study of T cells after yellow fever vaccination. Whole-study results and caveats: The CD4 and CD8 compartments had a small share of their clonotypes in common.

This clonotype was seen at least ten times. Antigen specificity is unknown. Germline CDR1 reads MNHEY; CDR2 reads SVGAGI. With 1 base clipped from V and 7 bases from J, the junction kept 10 bases outside the gene matches. The CDR3 runs 16 residues. TCRdb re-derived calls from the 5' RACE reads in MiXCR, one entry per CDR3 protein. The table shows roughly 160,000 distinct CDR3 sequences, with more than 5.5% occurring only once. The rearrangement joins TRBV6-5 to TRBJ2-1; 7 positions match TRBD2. The specimen was CD4+ T cells sorted from PBMCs, collected more than 4 days after the first yellow fever vaccination. This sequence originates from a man younger than 35 who received the YFV17D yellow fever vaccine. The CDR3 is CASSYYSGPKGNEQFF. CDR3 nucleotide sequence: TGTGCCAGCAGTTACTATAGCGGGCCAAAAGGAAATGAGCAGTTCTTC.